This T cell receptor (beta chain) was sequenced in a study of immune evolution from preneoplasia to lung adenocarcinoma. Sequencing was performed with immunoSEQ multiplex PCR; in TCRdb, only in-frame clones are kept and a portion is missing. The sample consists of approximately 12,000 clones, approximately 90% of them appearing once. The CDR3 runs to 14 residues. Germline V gene data show CDR1 as MNHNS and CDR2 as SASEGT. Trimming left V 5 bases short and J 4 bases short, with 12 bases between. Histologic diagnosis was independently verified by two lung pathologists. This sequence originates from an older person with invasive lung adenocarcinoma. The V gene is TRBV6-1, the J gene TRBJ2-1; D possibly corresponds to TRBD2 (5 bases). What was sequenced was FFPE invasive lung adenocarcinoma tissue. The CDR3 is CASSTPWRYNEQFF. In DNA form, the CDR3 reads TGTGCCAGCAGTACCCCTTGGAGGTACAATGAGCAGTTCTTC.